Presented here are 25 T cell receptor beta chains from one specimen sequenced in a study of shared clonotypes between healthy human individuals. This table comes from immunoSEQ multiplex PCR, and its TCRdb copy is limited to in-frame clones, with some not included. The sample shows millions of clones, 85% to 95% of them seen only once. Selected positively for CCR7 and CD45RO-negative, naive CD8 cells excluded terminally differentiated effector memory CD45RA+ cells. Sequencing was performed on naive CD8+ T cells sorted from blood. All receptors derive from a man younger than 35 in good health.

In this sample, this clone turned up once. The chain combines TRBV29-1 with TRBJ2-2, with a tentative D call TRBD2 (5 bases). This CDR3 is built from 13 residues. V was pared by 7 bases and J by 4 bases, with 13 bases between. CDR1 is SQVTM, CDR2 ANQGSEA, per germline. DNA for the CDR3: TGCAGCGGTACGGAGGCGGTCACCGGGGAGCTGTTTTTT. Translation: CSGTEAVTGELFF.

V and J are TRBV29-1 and TRBJ2-1; 9 bases are a match to TRBD2. This CDR3 is built from 15 residues. Germline CDR1 and CDR2: SQVTM and ANQGSEA. The ends lost 1 base at V and 4 bases at J; junction bases unmatched: 5. The CDR3 protein is CSVEGPGLAYNEQFF. The CDR3 DNA reads as TGCAGCGTTGAAGGTCCGGGACTAGCTTACAATGAGCAGTTCTTC.

The chain carries TRBV5-1 and TRBJ2-5; D uncertain. V lost 4 bases and J 0 bases, leaving 10 bases between the germline ends. The germline V gene has CDR1 SGHRS and CDR2 YFSETQ. The CDR3 has 14 residues. CDR3 nucleotide sequence: TGCGCCAGCAGCCCCTACCTCGACCAAGAGACCCAGTACTTC. Residues: CASSPYLDQETQYF.

This chain connects TRBV21-1 to TRBJ2-1; the table names TRBD2, a call not compared with the DNA. TRBV21-1 is tagged as a pseudogene. The CDR3 covers 18 residues. This CDR3 is CASSKAPSGGRAYNEQFF. CDR3 sequence (DNA): TGTGCCAGCAGCAAAGCCCCTAGCGGGGGTCGCGCCTACAATGAGCAGTTCTTC.

The chain recombines TRBV11-3 with TRBJ2-2; the D call may be TRBD1 or TRBD2 (5 bases each). The CDR3 is made up of 13 amino acids. Deletions cut 4 bases from V and 6 bases from J, with 9 bases between. Germline CDR1 and CDR2: SGHNT and YENEEA. The CDR3 loop reads CASSSGTPGELFF. DNA for the CDR3: TGTGCCAGCAGCTCCGGGACCCCCGGGGAGCTGTTTTTT.

This clone showed up just once. The chain employs TRBV4-3 and TRBJ2-3; 8 bases fit TRBD1. Germline trimming cut 0 bases from V and 2 bases from J; bases unmatched to any gene: 7. The CDR3 covers 17 residues. The germline V gene has CDR1 LGHNA and CDR2 YSLEER. CDR3 in DNA: TGCGCCAGCAGCCAAGAAATTAGGGACAGGCCCACAGATACGCAGTATTTT. This sequence encodes CASSQEIRDRPTDTQYF.

This rearrangement joins TRBV6-5 to TRBJ2-7; D ambiguous. The germline V and J ends were trimmed by 0 bases and 2 bases, with 11 bases remaining between them. CDR3 length equals 15 residues. Per germline, CDR1 MNHEY and CDR2 SVGAGI. The CDR3 loop is CASSYSPDGAYEQYF. The CDR3 DNA reads as TGTGCCAGCAGTTACTCGCCGGACGGAGCCTACGAGCAGTACTTC.

This clone was detected a few times. V is TRBV19 and J is TRBJ2-7; perhaps TRBD1 as D (6 bases). Deletions cut 5 bases from V and 2 bases from J, with 7 bases between. Germline CDR1 is LNHDA and CDR2 is SQIVND (reference sequence). CDR3 length equals 12 residues. Here the CDR3 DNA reads TGTGCCAGTAGTGGACAGACCTACGAGCAGTACTTC. Translation: CASSGQTYEQYF.

J is TRBJ1-1 and V is TRBV9; D may be TRBD1 (6 bases). With 2 bases removed from V and 1 base from J, the gap between germline ends came to 12 bases. The CDR3 contains 15 residues. Germline loops: CDR1 SGDLS, CDR2 YYNGEE. The CDR3 region is CASSVLPGENTEAFF. CDR3 sequence (DNA): TGTGCCAGCAGCGTTCTCCCAGGGGAGAACACTGAAGCTTTCTTT.

This clone was observed a single time. The genes are TRBV27 and TRBJ2-4, with 7 bases identical to TRBD1. The length of the CDR3 is 13 residues. Losses at the gene ends were 5 bases for V and 7 bases for J; bases not matched to a gene: 5. Germline V CDR1 and CDR2: MNHEY, SMNVEV (reference sequence). Written as DNA, the CDR3 is TGTGCCAGCAGTCCCTCGACAGGGAACATTCAGTACTTC. Translating it yields CASSPSTGNIQYF.

This chain joins TRBV7-9 and TRBJ2-3, with 11 bases identical to TRBD2. Germline CDR1 reads SEHNR; CDR2 reads FQNEAQ (reference sequence). The CDR3 length is 17 residues. J gave up 2 bases and V 2 bases, and 6 bases lay outside the gene matches. The DNA of the CDR3 is TGTGCCAGCAGCTTACCCCTAGCGGGGGGTATCACAGATACGCAGTATTTT. This gives the protein CASSLPLAGGITDTQYF.

CDR3 in amino acids: CASSYGAGGPETQYF. CDR3 in DNA: TGTGCCAGCAGTTACGGGGCGGGAGGGCCGGAGACCCAGTACTTC. This sequence joins TRBV6-5 and TRBJ2-5; 9 nucleotides agree with TRBD2. Germline trimming cut 2 bases from V and 5 bases from J; bases unmatched to any gene: 6. CDR3 length equals 15 residues. CDR1 MNHEY and CDR2 SVGAGI come from the germline V gene.

In this sample, this clone turned up once. This chain joins TRBV5-1 and TRBJ2-1, with D perhaps matching TRBD2 (6 bases). Germline CDR1 reads SGHRS; CDR2 reads YFSETQ. Trimming shortened V by 0 bases and J by 2 bases, and 9 bases separated the two germline ends. CDR3 size: 15 residues. The DNA of the CDR3 is TGCGCCAGCAGCTTGGCTAGCGTCACCTACAATGAGCAGTTCTTC. Translating gives CASSLASVTYNEQFF.

This chain joins TRBV21-1 and TRBJ2-2. TRBV21-1 is termed a pseudogene. CDR3 size: 21 residues. CDR3 amino acids: CASSKVGCRAGSPSNTGELFF. The CDR3 DNA reads TGTGCCAGCAGCAAAGTGGGTTGTAGGGCTGGATCCCCCTCGAACACCGGGGAGCTGTTTTTT.

The chain has TRBV7-9 and TRBJ1-4; no clear D gene. CDR3 length: 15 amino acids. V lost 5 bases, J lost 8 bases, and 18 bases lay in between. The germline CDR1 and CDR2 sequences are SEHNR and FQNEAQ (reference sequence). CDR3 region: CASSADLSRREKLFF. The CDR3 bases are TGTGCCAGCAGCGCCGACCTAAGTCGACGGGAAAAACTGTTTTTT.

The chain is built from TRBV6-5 and TRBJ2-7; TRBD2 is a possible D gene (5 bases). Germline CDR1 reads MNHEY; CDR2 reads SVGAGI. V was clipped by 1 base and J by 6 bases, with 7 bases between them. The CDR3 is made up of 12 amino acids. DNA of the CDR3: TGTGCCAGCAGTTACTACGGGATCGAGCAGTACTTC. It translates to CASSYYGIEQYF.

The chain couples TRBV7-9 to TRBJ2-5; possible D gene TRBD2, 5 bases. Per the germline V gene, CDR1 is SEHNR and CDR2 is FQNEAQ (reference sequence). The CDR3 is made up of 15 amino acids. V gave up 5 bases and J gave up 4 bases, with 17 bases separating them. The CDR3 DNA reads as TGTGCCAGCAGCCGTAAGACGGTAGGGAGAGAGACCCAGTACTTC. As protein: CASSRKTVGRETQYF.

V and J are TRBV7-9 and TRBJ1-2; 11 bases agree with TRBD1. The CDR3 extends over 16 amino acids. Germline V gene sequence: CDR1 SEHNR, CDR2 FQNEAQ (reference sequence). V gave up 0 bases and J gave up 4 bases; unmatched junction bases: 4. The CDR3 sequence: CASSLASDRGPYGYTF. CDR3 DNA sequence: TGTGCCAGCAGCTTAGCGTCGGACAGGGGGCCCTATGGCTACACCTTC.

The CDR3 DNA follows: TGTGCCAGCAGTTACTCGCCGACAGGGGACGAGCAGTACTTC. Translated: CASSYSPTGDEQYF. The chain has TRBV6-5 and TRBJ2-7, with 8 nucleotides matching TRBD1. In germline, CDR1 is MNHEY, CDR2 SVGAGI. This CDR3 region has 14 residues. Trimming cost V 0 bases and J 5 bases; bases outside gene matches: 3.

The chain couples TRBV7-8 to TRBJ2-5; D is unresolved. The CDR3 covers 12 residues. Per germline, CDR1 SGHVS and CDR2 FQNEAQ. V lost 2 bases and J 3 bases, leaving 4 bases between the germline ends. The CDR3 bases are TGTGCCAGCAGCTTATCGAAAGAGACCCAGTACTTC. It yields the protein CASSLSKETQYF. Looking up the rest from reference TRBV7-8 and TRBJ2-5 gives the full variable domain: GAGVSQSPRYKVAKRGQDVALRCDPISGHVSLFWYQQALGQGPEFLTYFQNEAQLDKSGLPSDRFFAERPEGSVSTLKIQRTQQEDSAVYLCASSLSKETQYFGPGTRLLVL.

This clone has a single count. V usage is TRBV4-3 and J usage is TRBJ2-7; TRBD2 matches at 8 bases. CDR3 size: 18 residues. Trimming took 0 bases from V and 0 from J; bases not matched to a gene: 10. Germline CDR1 is LGHNA and CDR2 is YSLEER. In DNA form, the CDR3 reads TGCGCCAGCAGCCAAGATCTTTCACTAGCGGAGATCTCCTACGAGCAGTACTTC. Its translation is CASSQDLSLAEISYEQYF.

The J gene is TRBJ1-3, the V gene TRBV6-5, with TRBD1 as a possible D gene (5 bases). The ends were cut back, 10 bases at V and 4 bases at J, with 14 bases in the middle. CDR3 size: 13 residues. CDR1 and CDR2 from the germline V gene are MNHEY and SVGAGI. Written as DNA, the CDR3 is TGTGCCACCCGGGGGGTGGACGGAAACACCATATATTTT. Amino acid sequence: CATRGVDGNTIYF.

The chain couples TRBV7-9 to TRBJ1-6, with 9 bases identical to TRBD1. J was trimmed by 10 bases and V by 6 bases; bases with no gene match: 4. This CDR3 has 13 residues. Germline V lookup: CDR1 SEHNR, CDR2 FQNEAQ (reference sequence). The CDR3 loop reads CASRRDRESPLHF. DNA of the CDR3: TGTGCCAGCAGAAGGGACAGGGAGTCACCCCTCCACTTT.

This clone was detected once. V usage is TRBV4-2 and J usage is TRBJ1-1; D gene unclear. Germline assignment: CDR1 LGHNA and CDR2 YNFKEQ. CDR3 size: 14 residues. The V end was cut by 0 bases, the J end by 7 bases, with 12 bases between. The CDR3 sequence is CASSQEAGWGEAFF. The CDR3, as DNA: TGTGCCAGCAGCCAAGAGGCAGGTTGGGGTGAAGCTTTCTTT.

This chain links TRBV9 with TRBJ2-3; no firm D call. With 1 base removed from V and 5 bases from J, the gap between germline ends came to 8 bases. The CDR3 spans 13 residues. Per the germline V gene, CDR1 is SGDLS and CDR2 is YYNGEE. The CDR3: CASSVSGEDTQYF. DNA for the CDR3: TGTGCCAGCAGCGTATCTGGGGAAGATACGCAGTATTTT.